This T cell receptor beta chain was identified during a study of T cell responses to AZD1222 COVID-19 vaccine. Findings and caveats of the study: Seropositivity was recorded at baseline in only a handful of AZD1222 recipients. Donors were chiefly white British, with a greater number of females, and clonal diversity was perhaps underestimated. CD4 TCRs associated with vaccination spanned spike, dominating at 160-218 and 743-854.

CDR1 is KGHDR and CDR2 is SFDVKD in the germline V gene. Trimming took off 3 bases at V and 7 bases at J, with 8 bases between the two ends. The CDR3 is 12 residues long. This clone was recorded once. The antigen is undetermined. Repertoires were generated with immunoSEQ multiplex PCR, while TCRdb's copy carries only in-frame clones and drops some. The sample consists of some 110,000 clones, approximately 93% of them appearing once. Sequencing used peripheral blood, obtained on day 0 of AZD1222 vaccination. The J gene is TRBJ1-1, the V gene TRBV24-1; no definite D call. The TCR was taken from an adult in good health. CDR3 in DNA: TGTGCCACCAGTGATATTTACGGTGAAGCTTTCTTT. Its protein is CATSDIYGEAFF.